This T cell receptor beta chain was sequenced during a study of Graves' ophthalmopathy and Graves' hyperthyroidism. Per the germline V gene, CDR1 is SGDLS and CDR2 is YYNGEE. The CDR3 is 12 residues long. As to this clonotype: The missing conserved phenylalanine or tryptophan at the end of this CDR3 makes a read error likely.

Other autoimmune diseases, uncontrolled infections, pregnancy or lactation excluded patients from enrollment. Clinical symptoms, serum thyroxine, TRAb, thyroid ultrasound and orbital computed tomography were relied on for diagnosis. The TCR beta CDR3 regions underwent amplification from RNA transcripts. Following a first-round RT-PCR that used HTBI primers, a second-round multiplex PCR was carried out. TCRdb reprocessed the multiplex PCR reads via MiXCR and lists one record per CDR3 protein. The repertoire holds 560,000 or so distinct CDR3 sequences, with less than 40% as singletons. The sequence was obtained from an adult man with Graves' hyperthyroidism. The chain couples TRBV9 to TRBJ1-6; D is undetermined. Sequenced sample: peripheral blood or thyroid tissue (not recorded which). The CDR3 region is CASSSNNSPLHS. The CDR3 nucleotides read TGTGCCAGCAGCTCCAATAATTCACCCCTCCACTCT.